These 13 T cell receptor beta chains originate from one sample sequenced in a study of blood T cell repertoires in COVID-19 (dated by TCRdb to the early 2020s). Libraries came from the immunoSEQ multiplex PCR assay. The immuneACCESS repertoire file appears here via TCRdb, limited to in-frame rearrangements. These files lack a portion of the clones; in checked studies, under half of the deficit traces to unresolved V genes, and the cause of the others is not known. The sample data list approximately 140,000 clones, and 60% to 85% of these were observed just once. The ten largest clones represent 16% of the sample. The specimen was peripheral blood. These receptors came from a man aged 45-60 years with acute or convalescent COVID-19.

The V and J genes are TRBV18 and TRBJ1-5, with D possibly TRBD1 on 5 matching bases. Trimming shortened V by 6 bases and J by 3 bases, and 12 bases separated the two germline ends. The CDR3 covers 14 residues. Per germline, CDR1 KGHSH and CDR2 LQKENI. The CDR3 DNA reads TGTGCCAGCTCTGGCGGGGGTCACAATCAGCCCCAGCATTTT. It is translated as CASSGGGHNQPQHF.

In DNA, the CDR3 is TGTGCCATCACTCGAGCGGTAGGGCCGGCGACCTCTGGAAACACCATATATTTT. It yields the protein CAITRAVGPATSGNTIYF. The chain carries TRBV10-3 and TRBJ1-3; no reliable D call. V was shortened by 7 bases and J by 0 bases, with 22 bases between the two germline ends. There are 18 residues in the CDR3. The V gene's germline CDR1 is ENHRY and CDR2 SYGVKD.

This clone was seen ten or more times. V usage is TRBV21-1 and J usage is TRBJ2-7; the tabulated D call, TRBD2, remains unverified against the DNA. TRBV21-1 is a listed pseudogene. CDR3 length: 15 amino acids. CDR3 amino acids: CASSKKAQRGPWWYV. CDR3 DNA sequence: TGTGCCAGCAGCAAAAAGGCGCAGCGGGGCCCCTGGTGGTACGTC.

The chain combines TRBV5-1 with TRBJ1-4, with D perhaps matching TRBD1 (6 bases). CDR1 and CDR2 from the germline V gene are SGHRS and YFSETQ. With 4 bases removed from V and 8 bases from J, the gap between germline ends came to 21 bases. The CDR3 length is 16 residues. CDR3 in DNA: TGCGCCAGCAGCCAAGAGGTGGTCCGGGACACAGAAAAACTGTTTTTT. Its translation is CASSQEVVRDTEKLFF.

V is TRBV12-3 or TRBV12-4 and J is TRBJ1-2, with unresolved D. There are 13 residues in the CDR3. The ends were cut back, 0 bases at V and 8 bases at J, with 10 bases in the middle. The CDR3, as DNA: TGTGCCAGCAGTTTAGCTCCAGGCGAAGGCTACACCTTC. It codes for CASSLAPGEGYTF.

J is TRBJ2-7 and V is TRBV5-1; 13 bases match TRBD2. The CDR3 runs 15 residues. The V gene end was trimmed by 5 bases and the J gene end by 2 bases; junction bases not matched to a gene: 4. CDR1 SGHRS and CDR2 YFSETQ come from the germline V gene. The CDR3 DNA follows: TGCGCCAGCAGGTTGACTAGCGGGGGGACCTACGAGCAGTACTTC. This codes for CASRLTSGGTYEQYF.

J is TRBJ1-2 and V is TRBV11-2; D not resolved. With 5 bases removed from V and 9 bases from J, the gap between germline ends came to 25 bases. This CDR3 has 16 amino acids. Germline V gene sequence: CDR1 SGHAT, CDR2 FQNNGV. DNA for the CDR3: TGTGCCAGCAGCCTTTCATCAGGTGTGCTCTCGTATAGCTACACCTTC. Its translation: CASSLSSGVLSYSYTF.

The chain employs TRBV29-1 and TRBJ1-1; no clear D. CDR3 length: 10 residues. Germline values: CDR1 SQVTM, CDR2 ANQGSEA. The germline V and J ends were trimmed by 5 bases and 6 bases, with 7 bases remaining between them. CDR3 sequence reads: CSVTTAEAFF. The CDR3 DNA follows: TGCAGCGTTACGACTGCTGAAGCTTTCTTT. Filled out from reference TRBV29-1 and TRBJ1-1, the complete variable domain reads SAVISQKPSRDICQRGTSLTIQCQVDSQVTMMFWYRQQPGQSLTLIATANQGSEATYESGFVIDKFPISRPNLTFSTLTVSNMSPEDSSIYLCSVTTAEAFFGQGTRLTVV.

This chain uses TRBV3-1 (or the pseudogene TRBV3-2) with TRBJ2-4; D possibly corresponds to TRBD2 (5 bases). The CDR3 length is 15 residues. Per germline, CDR1 LGHDT and CDR2 YNNKEL (reference sequence). V was pared by 4 bases and J by 3 bases, with 13 bases between. Here the CDR3 reads CASSPLGRDKNIQYF. DNA of the CDR3: TGTGCCAGCAGCCCCCTGGGTCGGGACAAAAACATTCAGTACTTC.

This clone showed up just a few times. This chain joins TRBV21-1 and TRBJ2-1; no DNA check was done on the table's D call, TRBD2. TRBV21-1 represents a pseudogene. The CDR3 is 18 residues long. The CDR3 DNA reads TGTGCCAGCAGCTTGTCTAGCGGGGCGTGGGGTTCCTACAATGAGCAGTTCTTC. It yields the protein CASSLSSGAWGSYNEQFF.

The genes are TRBV30 and TRBJ1-1; 7 nucleotides line up with TRBD1. This CDR3 region has 12 residues. The V gene's germline CDR1 is GTSNPN and CDR2 SVGIG (reference sequence). The ends lost 3 bases at V and 10 bases at J; junction bases unmatched: 8. The CDR3 is CAWSAGGYAAFF. In DNA form, the CDR3 reads TGTGCCTGGAGCGCAGGGGGTTATGCAGCTTTCTTT.

The chain couples TRBV6-5 to TRBJ1-2, with D unresolved. The CDR3 extends over 11 amino acids. Looked up from germline, CDR1 is MNHEY and CDR2 is SVGAGI. CDR3 in amino acids: CDIRGSNGYTF. The DNA of the CDR3 is TGTGATATACGGGGTAGCAATGGCTACACCTTC.

The rearrangement joins TRBV28 to TRBJ2-1; 10 bases are shared with TRBD1. V lost 5 bases and J lost 4; bases outside the gene matches: 5. Germline CDR1 and CDR2: MDHEN and SYDVKM. The CDR3 runs to 15 residues. The CDR3 DNA sequence: TGTGCCAGCAGTGAGACAGGGGGCAGTTACAATGAGCAGTTCTTC. Encoded protein: CASSETGGSYNEQFF.